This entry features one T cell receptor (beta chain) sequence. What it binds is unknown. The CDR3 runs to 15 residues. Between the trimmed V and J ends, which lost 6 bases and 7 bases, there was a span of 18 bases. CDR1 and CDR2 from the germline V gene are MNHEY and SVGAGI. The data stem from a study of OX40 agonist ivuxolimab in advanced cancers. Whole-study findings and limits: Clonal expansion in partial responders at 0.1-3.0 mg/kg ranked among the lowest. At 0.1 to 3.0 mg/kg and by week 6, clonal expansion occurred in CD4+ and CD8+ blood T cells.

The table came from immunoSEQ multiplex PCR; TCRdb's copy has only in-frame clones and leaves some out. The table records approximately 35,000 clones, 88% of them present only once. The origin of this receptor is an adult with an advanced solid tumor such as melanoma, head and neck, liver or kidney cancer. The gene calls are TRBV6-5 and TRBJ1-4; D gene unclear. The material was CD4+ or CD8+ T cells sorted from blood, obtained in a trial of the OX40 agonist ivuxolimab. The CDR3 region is CASRDLRFRFEKLFF. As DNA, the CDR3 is TGTGCCAGCAGAGATCTCAGGTTCAGATTTGAAAAACTGTTTTTT.